This T cell receptor beta chain originates from a study of cytomegalovirus exposure and HLA in healthy donors. To note about this clone: Antigen: not known.

Study observations and caveats: The study labeled around 160 TCR beta chains cytomegalovirus-associated. A later analysis showed HLA-associated TCR beta chains outstripping equally common others in clonal expansion.

In the PCR, 60 Vbeta and 13 Jbeta primers were used. Sequenced by immunoSEQ multiplex PCR; TCRdb stores in-frame clones only, minus some. The repertoire holds fewer than 110,000 clones, with around two thirds as singletons. V lost 1 base to trimming and J lost 0 bases; unmatched junction nucleotides: 1. Germline values: CDR1 LNHDA, CDR2 SQIVND (reference sequence). The CDR3 runs to 16 residues. This chain links TRBV19 with TRBJ2-3; TRBD2 agrees at 10 bases. Sequences were obtained from PBMCs. This receptor was identified in a woman aged 45-65 years in good health and CMV-seronegative. For the CDR3, the DNA is TGTGCCAGTAGTATAGGACTAGCGGGCAGCACAGATACGCAGTATTTT. The encoded protein is CASSIGLAGSTDTQYF.